These 27 T cell receptor beta chains share one sample of origin, sequenced in a study of shared clonotypes between healthy human individuals (dated by TCRdb to 2018 to 2021). Library construction relied on the immunoSEQ multiplex PCR assay. Imported from immuneACCESS, the table was reduced by TCRdb to in-frame sequences with V and J called. These copies leave out some clones; in studies compared against another copy, an unresolved V gene accounts for under half, and the cause of the remainder is not known. The sample data list millions of clones, and about 95% of these were observed just once. The ten most abundant clones make up 0.85% to 1.3% of the sample. For the CD8 naive samples, CD45RO-negative cells were positively selected for CCR7, yielding a CD45RA+CCR7+ population from which TemRA cells were excluded. The sample was naive CD8+ T cells sorted from blood. The sample's cell subset or site label, decoded: CD45RA+CCR7+. The receptor source for this set is a man between 18 and 29 years old in good health.

This rearrangement joins TRBV4-3 to TRBJ2-7; D is tentatively TRBD1 or TRBD2 (6 bases each). Germline assignment: CDR1 LGHNA and CDR2 YSLEER. The CDR3 extends over 16 amino acids. Trimming took off 0 bases at V and 4 bases at J, with 16 bases between the two ends. CDR3 coding DNA: TGCGCCAGCAGCCAAGATTTCAGCGGAGGGGGGTACGAGCAGTACTTC. Translated: CASSQDFSGGGYEQYF.

The chain links TRBV4-1 to TRBJ2-7; D is uncertain. The CDR3 consists of 13 residues. Germline CDR1 MGHRA, CDR2 YSYEKL. V was shortened by 2 bases and J by 3 bases, with 8 bases between the two germline ends. The CDR3 DNA is TGCGCCAGCAGCCAAATAGCAAACTACGAGCAGTACTTC. Protein: CASSQIANYEQYF.

The rearrangement joins TRBV4-1 to TRBJ2-3; tentative D call: TRBD2 (6 bases). The V gene lost 2 bases and the J gene lost 3 bases, with 9 bases spanning the gap. CDR1 and CDR2 from the germline V gene are MGHRA and YSYEKL. This CDR3 is 14 amino acids long. CDR3 residues: CASSQLRETDTQYF. The CDR3 DNA reads as TGCGCCAGCAGCCAACTCCGGGAGACAGATACGCAGTATTTT.

This clone was found a few times. V usage is TRBV25-1 and J usage is TRBJ1-2, with a tentative D call TRBD1 (5 bases). This CDR3 spans 15 amino acids. Trimming stripped 2 bases from V and 6 bases from J, with 16 bases between. The germline CDR1 and CDR2 sequences are MGHDK and SYGVNS. CDR3 nucleotide sequence: TGTGCCAGCAGTGAACCCTATGGGGGAGGGGATGGCTACACCTTC. This sequence encodes CASSEPYGGGDGYTF.

The chain combines TRBV5-6 with TRBJ2-7; tentatively, D is TRBD2 (5 bases). CDR3 length equals 16 residues. The V end lost 6 bases, the J end lost 4 bases, and 23 bases lay between the germline ends. Germline V gives CDR1 SGHDT, CDR2 YYEEEE. CDR3: CASTLFADYYSYEQYF. CDR3 bases: TGTGCCAGCACCCTCTTTGCCGACTACTATTCATACGAGCAGTACTTC.

This chain links TRBV10-3 with TRBJ1-1; possible D gene TRBD1, 6 bases. This CDR3 spans 14 amino acids. Germline V gene sequence: CDR1 ENHRY, CDR2 SYGVKD. The V end was cut by 2 bases, the J end by 4 bases, with 11 bases between. CDR3 in amino acids: CAISETGKGTEAFF. CDR3 bases: TGTGCCATCAGTGAGACAGGGAAGGGCACTGAAGCTTTCTTT.

V and J are TRBV5-1 and TRBJ2-7, with TRBD2 matching over 7 bases. The ends lost 3 bases at V and 6 bases at J; junction bases unmatched: 6. This CDR3 comprises 13 residues. The germline gives CDR1 SGHRS, CDR2 YFSETQ. The CDR3 DNA is TGCGCCAGCAGCTCCACTAGCGATAGCGAGCAGTACTTC. Its translation is CASSSTSDSEQYF.

The chain couples TRBV28 to TRBJ2-5; D might be TRBD2 (5 bases). Between the trimmed V and J ends, which lost 6 bases and 0 bases, there was a span of 23 bases. This CDR3 contains 18 residues. CDR1 MDHEN and CDR2 SYDVKM come from the germline V gene. The CDR3 DNA reads TGTGCCAGCAGAACCATGGACTCTAACACACGGGACCAAGAGACCCAGTACTTC. Translation gives CASRTMDSNTRDQETQYF.

The rearrangement links TRBV10-1 to TRBJ2-7; D is ambiguous. Germline CDR1 reads WNHNN; CDR2 reads SYGVQD (reference sequence). The germline V and J ends were trimmed by 0 bases and 5 bases, with 8 bases remaining between them. CDR3 length: 13 amino acids. The DNA of the CDR3 is TGCGCCAGCAGTGAGTCTGAAAGCCACGAGCAGTACTTC. Residues: CASSESESHEQYF.

As regards this clone: The identical CDR3 is also encoded by other nucleotide sequences in the sample. J is TRBJ1-2 and V is TRBV11-2, with a tentative D call TRBD1 (6 bases). Trimming removed 0 bases from V and 7 bases from J, with 9 bases in between. The CDR3 has 13 residues. Germline V lookup: CDR1 SGHAT, CDR2 FQNNGV. The DNA of the CDR3 is TGTGCCAGCAGCTTAGATGGGGGGCTTGGCTACACCTTC. Protein: CASSLDGGLGYTF.

The gene calls are TRBV6-1 and TRBJ2-7; D unresolved. The germline gives CDR1 MNHNS, CDR2 SASEGT. Between the trimmed V and J ends, which lost 3 bases and 0 bases, there was a span of 9 bases. This CDR3 has 14 residues. The CDR3 sequence: CASSDGDSSYEQYF. As DNA, the CDR3 is TGTGCCAGCAGTGATGGGGATAGCTCCTACGAGCAGTACTTC.

This chain joins TRBV7-6 and TRBJ2-3; 13 nucleotides align to TRBD2. Germline CDR1 is SGHVS and CDR2 is FNYEAQ. Trimming removed 3 bases from V and 2 bases from J; junction bases left unmatched: 2. CDR3 length equals 16 residues. The CDR3, as DNA: TGTGCCAGCAGCTTGGGGACTAGCGGGACCACAGATACGCAGTATTTT. Its protein is CASSLGTSGTTDTQYF.

This chain joins TRBV28 and TRBJ2-7; D ambiguous. There are 16 residues in the CDR3. The V gene's germline CDR1 is MDHEN and CDR2 SYDVKM. V was shortened by 3 bases and J by 0 bases, with 15 bases between the two germline ends. CDR3 residues: CASSFPSTISSYEQYF. CDR3 sequence (DNA): TGTGCCAGCAGTTTCCCGAGTACCATTTCCTCCTACGAGCAGTACTTC.

This chain joins TRBV4-1 and TRBJ1-1; TRBD1 matches 7 bases. Trimming removed 3 bases from V and 1 base from J; junction bases left unmatched: 11. The CDR3 is made up of 17 amino acids. Germline CDR1 reads MGHRA; CDR2 reads YSYEKL. The CDR3 reads CASSHEQYRGGNTEAFF. For the CDR3, the DNA is TGCGCCAGCAGCCACGAACAATACAGGGGTGGGAACACTGAAGCTTTCTTT.

In DNA, the CDR3 is TGTGCCAGCACCCTGGGAGAGGGTGGCTACACCTTC. Its protein product is CASTLGEGGYTF. The chain links TRBV28 to TRBJ1-2, with D unresolved. V shed 7 bases and J shed 7 bases, with 13 bases lying between them. The CDR3 loop spans 12 amino acids. Germline lookup yields CDR1 MDHEN and CDR2 SYDVKM.

Remarks on this clone: Other DNA variants within this sample encode the same CDR3. This chain connects TRBV19 to TRBJ2-7; D is possibly TRBD2 (5 bases). V lost 6 bases, J lost 0 bases, and 9 bases lay in between. The CDR3 is 13 amino acids. Germline CDR1 is LNHDA and CDR2 is SQIVND (reference sequence). CDR3 DNA sequence: TGTGCCAGTAGGGACTCTAGCTCCTACGAGCAGTACTTC. Protein: CASRDSSSYEQYF.

The V gene is TRBV4-3, the J gene TRBJ1-2; 8 nucleotides agree with TRBD1. The J segment lost 3 bases and the V segment lost 4 bases, leaving 10 bases of the junction unmatched. The CDR3 runs 16 residues. From germline, CDR1 is LGHNA and CDR2 YSLEER. The CDR3 DNA sequence: TGCGCCAGCAGCCCCTTGTTACAGGGGGAAGACTATGGCTACACCTTC. Protein: CASSPLLQGEDYGYTF.

A single count supports this clone. The gene calls are TRBV4-3 and TRBJ2-2; TRBD1 matches 7 bases. The CDR3 has 17 amino acids. Trimming at V came to 0 bases and at J to 4 bases, leaving 8 bases not matched to a gene. Germline loops: CDR1 LGHNA, CDR2 YSLEER. DNA for the CDR3: TGCGCCAGCAGCCAAGAACCGTCAAACAGGGGCACCGGGGAGCTGTTTTTT. Protein product: CASSQEPSNRGTGELFF.

V is TRBV5-6 and J is TRBJ2-7; unclear D gene. Trimming took 0 bases from V and 3 from J, leaving 10 bases between them. The CDR3 spans 14 residues. From germline, CDR1 is SGHDT and CDR2 YYEEEE. CDR3 nucleotide sequence: TGTGCCAGCAGCTTGGGGGTAGGCTACTACGAGCAGTACTTC. It codes for CASSLGVGYYEQYF.

The chain joins TRBV11-2 to TRBJ2-1; 8 bases are shared with TRBD1. Germline CDR1 reads SGHAT; CDR2 reads FQNNGV. This CDR3 has 16 residues. Unmatched junction bases numbered 9, after V lost 5 bases and J lost 3 bases. In DNA, the CDR3 is TGTGCCAGCAGCCTGCCTCCGACAGGGGTCTACAATGAGCAGTTCTTC. The encoded protein is CASSLPPTGVYNEQFF.

This chain uses TRBV2 with TRBJ2-1; 11 bases agree with TRBD2. V was clipped by 4 bases and J by 10 bases; unmatched bases: 9. The CDR3 loop spans 15 amino acids. Germline CDR1 reads SNHLY; CDR2 reads FYNNEI. The CDR3 protein is CASSATSGSRFEQFF. CDR3 bases: TGTGCCAGCAGTGCCACTAGCGGGAGCAGGTTCGAGCAGTTCTTC.

This sequence joins TRBV19 and TRBJ2-3; 7 bases match TRBD2. The CDR3 has 15 residues. J was trimmed by 6 bases and V by 3 bases; bases with no gene match: 9. CDR1 is LNHDA and CDR2 is SQIVND in the germline V gene (reference sequence). CDR3 coding DNA: TGTGCCAGTAGTATTTCTACGGGAGGCTTGGATACGCAGTATTTT. This sequence encodes CASSISTGGLDTQYF.

This sequence joins TRBV7-9 and TRBJ2-7; the D is unclear. Germline V lookup: CDR1 SEHNR, CDR2 FQNEAQ (reference sequence). The CDR3 runs to 15 residues. V lost 5 bases to trimming and J lost 0 bases, with 14 bases between them. The CDR3, as DNA: TGTGCCAGCAGCCAAACAGCTACGAGCTCCTACGAGCAGTACTTC. Translating gives CASSQTATSSYEQYF.

The rearrangement links TRBV19 to TRBJ2-5; D unresolved. Looked up from germline, CDR1 is LNHDA and CDR2 is SQIVND (reference sequence). CDR3 length equals 13 residues. Deletions cut 3 bases from V and 2 bases from J, with 7 bases between. The CDR3 protein is CASSMGIQETQYF. CDR3 coding DNA: TGTGCCAGTAGTATGGGCATTCAAGAGACCCAGTACTTC.

The chain links TRBV4-1 to TRBJ1-1, with D perhaps matching TRBD1 (5 bases). Germline assignment: CDR1 MGHRA and CDR2 YSYEKL. The CDR3 is 16 amino acids. V lost 6 bases to trimming and J lost 3 bases, with 20 bases between them. The CDR3 DNA reads as TGCGCCAGCAGACCACCTGGGGGTAGATTGGACACTGAAGCTTTCTTT. Amino acids: CASRPPGGRLDTEAFF.

The chain combines TRBV4-1 with TRBJ1-2; a possible D gene is TRBD1 (5 bases). Germline CDR1 and CDR2: MGHRA and YSYEKL. Trimming cost V 1 base and J 4 bases, with 13 bases left between them. The CDR3 runs to 15 residues. The CDR3 here is CASSQVGEQSYGYTF. For the CDR3, the DNA is TGCGCCAGCAGCCAAGTAGGGGAACAGAGCTATGGCTACACCTTC.

V gene TRBV6-5 combines with J gene TRBJ2-5; D not certain. Germline CDR1 reads MNHEY; CDR2 reads SVGAGI. With 5 bases removed from V and 3 bases from J, the gap between germline ends came to 13 bases. The CDR3 is 14 amino acids. The CDR3 coding sequence is TGTGCCAGCAGTCCTTCCCCTCGAAAAGAGACCCAGTACTTC. It translates to CASSPSPRKETQYF.